Below are 29 T cell receptor beta chains sequenced from a single sample in a study of neoadjuvant anti-PD-1 for oral cavity cancer. The repertoire was sequenced with immunoSEQ multiplex PCR; TCRdb's copy has only in-frame clones and lacks some. The sample lists over 25,000 clones; 80% were seen once. Sample time point: after neoadjuvant nivolumab, at surgical resection. The sample here was PBMCs, taken after nivolumab (anti-PD-1) treatment. All receptors derive from a person aged 40 to 85 with oral cavity squamous cell carcinoma.

The chain combines TRBV28 with TRBJ2-1; 12 bases are a match to TRBD2. Germline V gene lookup returns CDR1 MDHEN and CDR2 SYDVKM. The CDR3 totals 18 residues. The junction had 12 bases not matched to a gene; V was cut back by 5 bases and J by 4 bases. CDR3 bases: TGTGCCAGCAGTGGGGGCACTAGCGGGGGGAATCGATACAATGAGCAGTTCTTC. Translating gives CASSGGTSGGNRYNEQFF.

This chain connects TRBV30 to TRBJ2-2, with 7 bases identical to TRBD1. J gave up 4 bases and V 4 bases, and 12 bases lay outside the gene matches. Germline values: CDR1 GTSNPN, CDR2 SVGIG (reference sequence). The CDR3 sequence is 16 residues long. The CDR3 loop is CAWKGERDSPTGELFF. The CDR3 DNA is TGTGCCTGGAAGGGGGAAAGGGACAGCCCCACCGGGGAGCTGTTTTTT. Using reference TRBV30 and TRBJ2-2 for the parts outside the CDR3, the full variable domain is SQTIHQWPATLVQPVGSPLSLECTVEGTSNPNLYWYRQAAGRGLQLLFYSVGIGQISSEVPQNLSASRPQDRQFILSSKKLLLSDSGFYLCAWKGERDSPTGELFFGEGSRLTVL.

The chain uses TRBV7-2 and TRBJ1-1; D gene uncertain. CDR3 length equals 17 residues. Germline V lookup: CDR1 SGHTA, CDR2 FQGNSA. The V end was cut by 0 bases, the J end by 1 base, with 15 bases between. The CDR3 is CASSLAPTNSRNTEAFF. The CDR3 nucleotides are TGTGCCAGCAGCTTAGCGCCGACAAATAGTAGGAACACTGAAGCTTTCTTT. The variable domain in full, with the rest retrieved from reference TRBV7-2 and TRBJ1-1, is GAGVSQSPSNKVTEKGKDVELRCDPISGHTALYWYRQSLGQGLEFLIYFQGNSAPDKSGLPSDRFSAERTGGSVSTLTIQRTQQEDSAVYLCASSLAPTNSRNTEAFFGQGTRLTVV.

The table lists this clone with a count of one. V and J are TRBV7-2 and TRBJ1-6; TRBD1 aligns across 11 bases. This CDR3 comprises 15 residues. Trimming cost V 6 bases and J 6 bases; bases outside gene matches: 4. Germline V CDR1 and CDR2: SGHTA, FQGNSA. The CDR3 DNA follows: TGTGCCAGCAGGTTGGACAGGGGGCCTAATTCACCCCTCCACTTT. Amino acid sequence: CASRLDRGPNSPLHF.

Only one count was recorded for this clone. V is TRBV4-1 and J is TRBJ2-3, with 10 bases that match TRBD2. This CDR3 comprises 17 residues. Germline V gives CDR1 MGHRA, CDR2 YSYEKL. V was pared by 3 bases and J by 6 bases, with 12 bases of the junction left unmatched. CDR3 protein: CASSHRTSGLTVDTQYF. CDR3 DNA sequence: TGCGCCAGCAGCCACCGGACTAGCGGCTTGACTGTGGATACGCAGTATTTT.

The gene calls are TRBV11-2 and TRBJ2-3; 7 bases match TRBD1. Germline V gene lookup returns CDR1 SGHAT and CDR2 FQNNGV. This CDR3 has 17 residues. The J segment lost 3 bases and the V segment lost 4 bases, leaving 13 bases of the junction unmatched. The CDR3 is CASSSRQGWPLTDTQYF. CDR3 bases: TGTGCCAGCAGCTCCCGACAGGGATGGCCCCTAACAGATACGCAGTATTTT.

J is TRBJ2-3 and V is TRBV10-3, with TRBD2 matching over 13 bases. This CDR3 contains 13 residues. The germline V gene encodes CDR1 ENHRY and CDR2 SYGVKD. With 8 bases clipped from V and 5 bases from J, the junction kept 1 base outside the gene matches. The CDR3 DNA reads TGTGCCATCGGACTAGCGGGGGAAGATACGCAGTATTTT. Translated: CAIGLAGEDTQYF.

V and J are TRBV5-1 and TRBJ2-1; D is possibly TRBD2 (6 bases). Germline CDR1 and CDR2: SGHRS and YFSETQ. CDR3 length: 16 amino acids. V lost 4 bases, J lost 0 bases, and 14 bases lay in between. CDR3: CASSPGGGVSYNEQFF. In nucleotides, the CDR3 is TGCGCCAGCAGCCCCGGGGGTGGGGTCTCCTACAATGAGCAGTTCTTC.

This clone came up once. The chain combines TRBV7-9 with TRBJ1-1; TRBD1 aligns across 8 bases. Germline assignment: CDR1 SEHNR and CDR2 FQNEAQ (reference sequence). The CDR3 loop spans 16 amino acids. V trimming: 2 bases; J trimming: 2 bases; junction bases outside the gene matches: 7. The CDR3 DNA reads TGTGCCAGCAGCTTATCTGCGGGGACAGGTAACACTGAAGCTTTCTTT. This gives the protein CASSLSAGTGNTEAFF.

The J gene is TRBJ1-1, the V gene TRBV28, with a weak D call TRBD1 (6 bases). The V end lost 6 bases, the J end lost 4 bases, and 21 bases lay between the germline ends. The CDR3 covers 16 residues. CDR1 is MDHEN and CDR2 is SYDVKM in the germline V gene. The CDR3 nucleotides read TGTGCCAGCAGAACAGGGTATAGGCGCGTGGCCACTGAAGCTTTCTTT. It is translated as CASRTGYRRVATEAFF.

The chain has TRBV6-5 and TRBJ1-1; possible D gene TRBD1, 6 bases. This CDR3 comprises 14 residues. Per germline, CDR1 MNHEY and CDR2 SVGAGI. The V and J ends lost 7 bases and 6 bases respectively, with 18 bases between them. The CDR3 region is CASTVEGGIAEAFF. CDR3 DNA sequence: TGTGCCAGCACAGTGGAGGGGGGTATCGCTGAAGCTTTCTTT.

The V and J genes are TRBV7-3 and TRBJ2-1; 7 bases map to TRBD1. The V and J ends lost 2 bases and 7 bases, in that order; junction bases with no gene match: 8. This CDR3 spans 15 amino acids. CDR1 and CDR2 from the germline V gene are SGHTA and FQGTGA. The CDR3 here is CASSLLGRRGNEQFF. The CDR3 nucleotides read TGTGCCAGCAGCTTACTGGGACGCAGGGGGAATGAGCAGTTCTTC.

In this sample, this clone is medium-sized (0.01 to 0.1%). This rearrangement joins TRBV5-4 to TRBJ2-3; 7 bases are shared with TRBD2. Germline V gene sequence: CDR1 SGHNT, CDR2 YYREEE (reference sequence). The V and J ends lost 0 bases and 4 bases, in that order; junction bases with no gene match: 11. This CDR3 is built from 17 residues. The CDR3 reads CASSLAGSGFGADTQYF. CDR3 bases: TGTGCCAGCAGCTTGGCGGGTAGCGGGTTTGGGGCAGATACGCAGTATTTT.

This clone was found a few times. J is TRBJ1-2 and V is TRBV18, with D perhaps TRBD1 (5 bases). Germline V gene sequence: CDR1 KGHSH, CDR2 LQKENI. The V and J ends lost 3 bases and 4 bases respectively, with 15 bases between them. CDR3 length equals 15 residues. The CDR3 nucleotides are TGTGCCAGCTCACCCTCGGGTCCTGGGGCCTATGGCTACACCTTC. Amino acids: CASSPSGPGAYGYTF.

The J gene is TRBJ2-3, the V gene TRBV11-3; TRBD2 aligns across 8 bases. Germline V CDR1 and CDR2: SGHNT, YENEEA. V dropped 5 bases and J dropped 1; count of bases not matched to a gene: 2. This CDR3 spans 14 amino acids. CDR3 nucleotides: TGTGCCAGCAGCCCGGGGGGGGGCACAGATACGCAGTATTTT. It codes for CASSPGGGTDTQYF. Drawing the rest from reference TRBV11-3 and TRBJ2-3, the complete variable domain is EAGVVQSPRYKIIEKKQPVAFWCNPISGHNTLYWYLQNLGQGPELLIRYENEEAVDDSQLPKDRFSAERLKGVDSTLKIQPAELGDSAVYLCASSPGGGTDTQYFGPGTRLTVL.

The chain recombines TRBV28 with TRBJ2-3, with 7 bases lining up with TRBD2. The germline gives CDR1 MDHEN, CDR2 SYDVKM. The trim removed 4 bases at V and 4 bases at J, leaving 5 bases unmatched. This CDR3 region has 14 residues. CDR3 sequence: CASSSFGGADTQYF. CDR3 coding DNA: TGTGCCAGCAGTTCATTTGGGGGGGCAGATACGCAGTATTTT.

V gene TRBV28 combines with J gene TRBJ2-4; no firm D call. This CDR3 has 12 residues. CDR1 MDHEN and CDR2 SYDVKM come from the germline V gene. Trimming pared 4 bases from V and 3 bases from J, leaving 4 bases between. CDR3 residues: CASSWGKNIQYF. CDR3 bases: TGTGCCAGCAGTTGGGGCAAAAACATTCAGTACTTC.

The J gene is TRBJ1-1, the V gene TRBV10-1, with D unclear. Germline CDR1 WNHNN, CDR2 SYGVQD (reference sequence). V was shortened by 5 bases and J by 7 bases, with 11 bases between the two germline ends. The CDR3 has 12 amino acids. The CDR3 sequence: CASSSRLGEAFF. The CDR3 DNA reads TGCGCCAGCAGTTCCCGGCTGGGTGAAGCTTTCTTT.

This clone is a singleton in its sample. The chain couples TRBV6-6 to TRBJ1-2; 9 bases agree with TRBD1. This CDR3 has 14 amino acids. Germline V gene lookup returns CDR1 MNHNY and CDR2 SVGAGI (reference sequence). V was pared by 4 bases and J by 4 bases, with 4 bases of the junction left unmatched. CDR3 in DNA: TGTGCCAGCAGTTCCGGGACAGGGCCCTATGGCTACACCTTC. Translated, it gives CASSSGTGPYGYTF.

This clone has only a few counts. V is TRBV19 and J is TRBJ1-6; TRBD1 is a possible D gene (6 bases). Germline V gives CDR1 LNHDA, CDR2 SQIVND (reference sequence). CDR3 length equals 14 residues. Between the trimmed V and J ends, which lost 4 bases and 5 bases, there was a span of 9 bases. The CDR3 here is CASSNRENNSPLHF. CDR3 DNA: TGTGCCAGTAGTAACAGGGAAAATAATTCACCCCTCCACTTT.

The chain carries TRBV10-1 and TRBJ1-1; possibly TRBD1 for D (5 bases). The germline V gene has CDR1 WNHNN and CDR2 SYGVQD (reference sequence). V shed 0 bases and J shed 8 bases, with 16 bases lying between them. The CDR3 loop spans 15 amino acids. The CDR3 loop is CASSESIGGTGEAFF. For the CDR3, the DNA is TGCGCCAGCAGTGAGTCGATCGGGGGGACCGGGGAAGCTTTCTTT.

The chain employs TRBV4-2 and TRBJ2-5; a possible D gene is TRBD1 (5 bases). The CDR3 length is 13 residues. V lost 1 base to trimming and J lost 2 bases, with 5 bases between them. In germline, CDR1 is LGHNA, CDR2 YNFKEQ. CDR3 in amino acids: CASSQGQQETQYF. CDR3 bases: TGTGCCAGCAGCCAAGGACAGCAAGAGACCCAGTACTTC.

The chain is built from TRBV7-8 and TRBJ1-2; weak D call: TRBD1 (6 bases). The CDR3 consists of 13 residues. Trimming cost V 5 bases and J 8 bases, with 15 bases left between them. Germline CDR1 reads SGHVS; CDR2 reads FQNEAQ. In DNA, the CDR3 is TGTGCCAGCAGCCCTACAGGGTTGGGAGGCTACACCTTC. It yields the protein CASSPTGLGGYTF.

This clone was seen a single time. This chain links TRBV19 with TRBJ1-6, with 7 positions matching TRBD1. After removal of 4 bases from V and 7 bases from J, the junction contained 4 bases not matched to a gene. This CDR3 has 14 amino acids. CDR1 is LNHDA and CDR2 is SQIVND in the germline V gene (reference sequence). As DNA, the CDR3 is TGTGCCAGTAGTACAGGGGGAGGAAATTCACCCCTCCACTTT. Translating gives CASSTGGGNSPLHF.

The chain employs TRBV19 and TRBJ2-7; the D is unclear. V was cut by 5 bases and J by 0 bases, with 11 bases left in between. The CDR3 extends over 14 amino acids. Germline values: CDR1 LNHDA, CDR2 SQIVND (reference sequence). The CDR3 spells CASSPRLSSYEQYF. The CDR3 bases are TGTGCCAGTAGTCCCCGCTTGAGCTCCTACGAGCAGTACTTC.

The rearrangement links TRBV4-1 to TRBJ2-1; 10 nucleotides line up with TRBD2. This CDR3 contains 16 residues. After removal of 7 bases from V and 0 bases from J, the junction contained 6 bases not matched to a gene. Per the germline V gene, CDR1 is MGHRA and CDR2 is YSYEKL. The CDR3 region is CASKASGGLSYNEQFF. CDR3 nucleotides: TGCGCCAGCAAGGCTAGCGGGGGCCTCTCCTACAATGAGCAGTTCTTC.

The rearrangement joins TRBV27 to TRBJ2-5; D might be TRBD1 or TRBD2, each matching 7 bases. The CDR3 runs to 15 residues. Trimming cost V 6 bases and J 4 bases, with 18 bases left between them. Looked up from germline, CDR1 is MNHEY and CDR2 is SMNVEV (reference sequence). The CDR3 loop reads CASSRGTTRGETQYF. CDR3 in DNA: TGTGCCAGCAGCAGGGGGACTACTCGGGGAGAGACCCAGTACTTC.

V and J are TRBV27 and TRBJ2-2; D may match TRBD1 or TRBD2 (5 bases each). This CDR3 is built from 14 residues. Germline V gene lookup returns CDR1 MNHEY and CDR2 SMNVEV (reference sequence). V was trimmed by 8 bases and J by 2 bases, leaving 12 bases between them. The CDR3 nucleotides are TGTGCCAGCCGTTGGGGGAGCAACACCGGGGAGCTGTTTTTT. As protein: CASRWGSNTGELFF.

The chain couples TRBV5-1 to TRBJ1-2; TRBD1 matches 10 bases. The germline V gene has CDR1 SGHRS and CDR2 YFSETQ. The V segment lost 0 bases and the J segment 6 bases; nucleotides outside the gene matches: 11. The CDR3 spans 17 residues. CDR3 in amino acids: CASSLDGGWTGGDGYTF. In DNA form, the CDR3 reads TGCGCCAGCAGCTTGGATGGTGGCTGGACAGGGGGGGATGGCTACACCTTC.